The source of this T cell receptor beta chain is a study of T cell responses to AZD1222 COVID-19 vaccine. A note on this clone: What it binds is unknown.

Trimming left V 7 bases short and J 2 bases short, with 14 bases between. From germline, CDR1 is MNHNY and CDR2 SVGAGI (reference sequence). The CDR3 consists of 14 residues. Data came from immunoSEQ multiplex PCR; TCRdb stores just in-frame clones and leaves some out. Of 90,000 to 150,000 clones detected, under 90% appear once; the ten largest clones hold less than 4.5%. Study results and limitations: CD4 TCRs covered the whole spike, strongest at regions 160-218 and 743-854. There were repertoire samples only from the period after the peak T cell response. Most donors were white British, females outnumbered males, and clonal diversity was possibly underestimated. It was only a handful of AZD1222 recipients who were seropositive at baseline.

V usage is TRBV6-6 and J usage is TRBJ2-5; no firm D call. The sequence was obtained from an adult in good health. This specimen consisted of peripheral blood, obtained on day 0 of AZD1222 vaccination. The CDR3 coding sequence is TGTGCCAGCACGTGGCAAGCCCATCAAGAGACCCAGTACTTC. Translated: CASTWQAHQETQYF.